This T cell receptor beta chain derives from a study of blood T cell repertoires in COVID-19. Study-wide context: PBMCs, B-cell-depleted T cells, or T cells provided the cDNA or gDNA that made up the material.

Generated by immunoSEQ multiplex PCR, the TCRdb table keeps only in-frame clones and is missing some. Seen here are 200,000 to 300,000 clones, about nine tenths observed once, and the top ten hold about 2.7%. In germline, CDR1 is SGHRS, CDR2 YFSETQ. CDR3 length: 15 residues. Trimming shortened V by 2 bases and J by 4 bases, and 14 bases separated the two germline ends. The TCR originated in a woman under 30 who had recovered from COVID-19. The chain employs TRBV5-1 and TRBJ2-3; weak D call: TRBD1 (6 bases). Sequencing was performed on PBMCs or T cells enriched from blood (not recorded which). The CDR3 bases are TGCGCCAGCAGCTTCGGTTTATCAGGGGCAGATACGCAGTATTTT. This codes for CASSFGLSGADTQYF.